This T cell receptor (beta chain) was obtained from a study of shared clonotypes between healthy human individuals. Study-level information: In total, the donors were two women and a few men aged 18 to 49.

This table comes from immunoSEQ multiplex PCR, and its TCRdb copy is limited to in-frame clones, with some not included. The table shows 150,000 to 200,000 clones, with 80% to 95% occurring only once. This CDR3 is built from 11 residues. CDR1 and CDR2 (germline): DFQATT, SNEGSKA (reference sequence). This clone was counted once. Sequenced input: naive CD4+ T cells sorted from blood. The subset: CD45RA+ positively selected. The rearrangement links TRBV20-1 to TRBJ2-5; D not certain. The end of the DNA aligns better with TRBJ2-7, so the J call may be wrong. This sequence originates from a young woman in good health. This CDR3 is CSAADAYEQYF. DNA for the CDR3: TGCAGTGCCGCGGATGCCTACGAGCAGTACTTC.